The 4 T cell receptor beta chains listed next were all sequenced from one sample in a study of early T cells in non-severe SARS-CoV-2 infection. TCRdb processed the 5' RACE reads anew with MiXCR; each CDR3 protein has one entry. Among around 84,000 distinct CDR3 sequences listed, roughly 10% were seen once. Sample: whole blood, taken at baseline. These TCRs come from an adult who was a healthcare worker with PCR-confirmed SARS-CoV-2 infection or an uninfected control (not recorded which).

This clonotype was detected a few times. This rearrangement joins TRBV4-1 to TRBJ2-7; TRBD2 matches 7 bases. The CDR3 is 16 amino acids. Trimming removed 4 bases from V and 2 bases from J; junction bases left unmatched: 11. CDR1 is MGHRA, CDR2 YSYEKL, per germline. The CDR3 loop is CASSPGGSGRTYEQYF. DNA for the CDR3: TGCGCCAGCAGCCCCGGGGGTAGCGGGCGAACCTACGAGCAGTACTTC.

This clonotype was detected only a few times. The rearrangement links TRBV28 to TRBJ1-5, with 9 bases matching TRBD1. The CDR3 spans 16 residues. Germline V lookup: CDR1 MDHEN, CDR2 SYDVKM. Trimming took 3 bases from V and 0 from J; bases not matched to a gene: 3. The CDR3 DNA reads as TGTGCCAGCAGTTTCATGGGACAGGGTAGCAATCAGCCCCAGCATTTT. The encoded protein is CASSFMGQGSNQPQHF. The whole variable domain, remainder taken from reference TRBV28 and TRBJ1-5, is DVKVTQSSRYLVKRTGEKVFLECVQDMDHENMFWYRQDPGLGLRLIYFSYDVKMKEKGDIPEGYSVSREKKERFSLILESASTNQTSMYLCASSFMGQGSNQPQHFGDGTRLSIL.

This clonotype came up a few times. The J gene is TRBJ2-1, the V gene TRBV6-5; TRBD1 matches 7 bases. Trimming removed 2 bases from V and 2 bases from J; junction bases left unmatched: 3. The CDR3 is 15 amino acids. The germline gives CDR1 MNHEY, CDR2 SVGAGI. The DNA of the CDR3 is TGTGCCAGCAGTTACGAGCAGGGGGCCTACAATGAGCAGTTCTTC. Translated: CASSYEQGAYNEQFF.

This clonotype was observed many times. This chain uses TRBV5-1 with TRBJ2-1; D unclear. The CDR3 is 15 amino acids. The V gene's germline CDR1 is SGHRS and CDR2 YFSETQ. With 0 bases removed from V and 8 bases from J, the gap between germline ends came to 15 bases. As DNA, the CDR3 is TGCGCCAGCAGCTTGGGAGGCCTCCCCACCCATGAGCAGTTCTTC. It codes for CASSLGGLPTHEQFF.